A single T cell receptor (beta chain) is shown here with its context. This record belongs to a study of shared T cell receptors in the human thymus. J gave up 6 bases and V 3 bases, and 9 bases lay outside the gene matches. The length of the CDR3 is 15 residues. Germline V gene sequence: CDR1 SGHNT, CDR2 YYREEE (reference sequence). The table came from immunoSEQ multiplex PCR; TCRdb's copy has only in-frame clones and leaves some out. The sample holds about 660,000 clones, over 75% seen once. These data were likewise used in another study, on human thymus T cells.

The sample comprised thymocytes. The J gene is TRBJ2-3, the V gene TRBV5-4; 8 nucleotides agree with TRBD1. This TCR was recovered from a boy under two years old with a congenital heart defect. The CDR3 spells CASSSGQGAGDTQYF. CDR3 bases: TGTGCCAGCAGCTCTGGCCAGGGGGCAGGGGATACGCAGTATTTT.